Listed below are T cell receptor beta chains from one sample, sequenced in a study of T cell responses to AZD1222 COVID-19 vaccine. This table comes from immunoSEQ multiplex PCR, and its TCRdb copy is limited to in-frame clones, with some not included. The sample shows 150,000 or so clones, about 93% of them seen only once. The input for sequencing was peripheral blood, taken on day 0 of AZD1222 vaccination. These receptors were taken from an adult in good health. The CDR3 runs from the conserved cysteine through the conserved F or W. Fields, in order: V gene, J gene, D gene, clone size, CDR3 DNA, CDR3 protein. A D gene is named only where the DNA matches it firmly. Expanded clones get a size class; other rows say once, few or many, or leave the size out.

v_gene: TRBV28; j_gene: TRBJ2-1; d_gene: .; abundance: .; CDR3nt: TGTGCCAGCAGGACAGGGCAAGCGGGAGTCGGCGAGCAGTTCTTC; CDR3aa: CASRTGQAGVGEQFF
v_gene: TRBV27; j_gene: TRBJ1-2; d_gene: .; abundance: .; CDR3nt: TGTGCCAGCAGTTTAAGGCAGGGACTAGGCTATGGCTACACCTTC; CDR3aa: CASSLRQGLGYGYTF
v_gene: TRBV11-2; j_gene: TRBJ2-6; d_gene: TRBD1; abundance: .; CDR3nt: TGTGCCAGCAGCAGTCGCCGGACAGGGGGGTTCCGGGCCAACGTCCTGACTTTC; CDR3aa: CASSSRRTGGFRANVLTF
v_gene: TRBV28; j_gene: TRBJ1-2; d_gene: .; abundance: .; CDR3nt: TGTGCCAGCAGTTCCCCGGGGTTTGTCGATGGCTACACCTTC; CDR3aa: CASSSPGFVDGYTF
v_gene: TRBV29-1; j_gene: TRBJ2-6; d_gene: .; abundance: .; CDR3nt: TGCAGCGTTACAGGGAGCTCTGGGGCCAACGTCCTGACTTTC; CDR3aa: CSVTGSSGANVLTF
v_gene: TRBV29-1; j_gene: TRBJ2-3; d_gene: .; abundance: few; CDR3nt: TGCAGCGTTGAAGATGGCTACACAGATACGCAGTATTTT; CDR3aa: CSVEDGYTDTQYF
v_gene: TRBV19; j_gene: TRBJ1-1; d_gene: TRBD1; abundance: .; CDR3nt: TGTGCCAGTAGTAAGACAGGGGCCGGGAACACTGAAGCTTTCTTT; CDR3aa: CASSKTGAGNTEAFF
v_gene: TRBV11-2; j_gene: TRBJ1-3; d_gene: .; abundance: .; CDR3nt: TGTGCCAGCAGCTTAGACGGGAGCTCTGGAAACACCATATATTTT; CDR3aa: CASSLDGSSGNTIYF
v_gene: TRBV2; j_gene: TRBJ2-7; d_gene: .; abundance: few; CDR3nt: TGTGCCAGCAGCTCCGGGACCCTTAGGGGCGAGCAGTACTTC; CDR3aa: CASSSGTLRGEQYF
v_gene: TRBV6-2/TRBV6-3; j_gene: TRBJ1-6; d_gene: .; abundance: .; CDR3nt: TGTGCCAGCAGCCGTTTGGCGTCTTCACCCCTCCACTTT; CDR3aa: CASSRLASSPLHF
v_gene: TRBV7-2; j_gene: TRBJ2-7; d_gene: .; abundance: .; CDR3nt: TGTGCCAGCAGCTTCTTAGTGGAGGGGGAAAAGTACTTC; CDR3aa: CASSFLVEGEKYF
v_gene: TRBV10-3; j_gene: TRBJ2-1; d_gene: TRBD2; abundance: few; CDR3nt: TGTGCCATCAGTGAGAGGGGGGGCGGGACTAGCCCCTGGAGCTCCTACAATGAGCAGTTCTTC; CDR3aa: CAISERGGGTSPWSSYNEQFF
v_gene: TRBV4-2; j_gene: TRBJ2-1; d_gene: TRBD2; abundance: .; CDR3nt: TGTGCCAGCAGCCAAGAAGGGAGGGGGACTAGCGGGTCCAATGAGCAGTTCTTC; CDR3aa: CASSQEGRGTSGSNEQFF
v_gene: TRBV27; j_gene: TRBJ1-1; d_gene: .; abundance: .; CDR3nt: TGTGCCAGCAGTTTAGACGGACTTAACACTGAAGCTTTCTTT; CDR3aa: CASSLDGLNTEAFF
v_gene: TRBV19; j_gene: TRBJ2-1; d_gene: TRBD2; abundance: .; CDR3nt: TGTGCCAGTACGACTAGCGGGAATTCCTACAATGAGCAGTTCTTC; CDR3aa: CASTTSGNSYNEQFF
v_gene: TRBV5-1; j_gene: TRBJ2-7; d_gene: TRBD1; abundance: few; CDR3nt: TGCGCCAGCAGCTCCCGACGGACAGGGGGTTTCATCTCCTACGAGCAGTACTTC; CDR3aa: CASSSRRTGGFISYEQYF
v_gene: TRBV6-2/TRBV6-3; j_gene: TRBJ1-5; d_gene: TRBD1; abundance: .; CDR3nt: TGTGCCAGCAGTTACTGGGACAGGGGCAATCAGCCCCAGCATTTT; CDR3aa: CASSYWDRGNQPQHF
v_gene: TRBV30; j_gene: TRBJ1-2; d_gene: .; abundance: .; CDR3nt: TGTGCCTGGAGTGTCTTAGGGATCGGGTGGGCTAACTATGGCTACACCTTC; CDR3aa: CAWSVLGIGWANYGYTF
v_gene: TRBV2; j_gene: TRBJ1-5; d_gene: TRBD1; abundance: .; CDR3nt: TGTGCCTCCCGGACAGGGTTGTACCAGCCCCAGCATTTT; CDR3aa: CASRTGLYQPQHF
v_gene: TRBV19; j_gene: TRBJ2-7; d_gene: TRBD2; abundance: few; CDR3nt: TGTGCCAGTGGTAGCGGGAGCTCCTACGAGCAGTACTTC; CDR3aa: CASGSGSSYEQYF
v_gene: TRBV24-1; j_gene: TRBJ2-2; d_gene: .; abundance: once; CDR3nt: TGTGCCACCAGTGATTGGGGCACCGGGGAGCTGTTTTTT; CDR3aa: CATSDWGTGELFF
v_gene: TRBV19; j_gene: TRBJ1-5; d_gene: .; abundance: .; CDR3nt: TGTGCCAGTAGTATAGGGCGGCTATATAGCAATCAGCCCCAGCATTTT; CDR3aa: CASSIGRLYSNQPQHF
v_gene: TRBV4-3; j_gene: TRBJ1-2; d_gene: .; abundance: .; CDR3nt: TGCGCCAGCAGCCAAGATCTGAAAGGGCGTAGCTATGGCTACACCTTC; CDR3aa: CASSQDLKGRSYGYTF
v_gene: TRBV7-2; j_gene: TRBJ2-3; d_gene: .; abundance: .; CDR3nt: TGTGCCAGCAGCTTAGGGGGGGGCGTCAGCACAGATACGCAGTATTTT; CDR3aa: CASSLGGGVSTDTQYF
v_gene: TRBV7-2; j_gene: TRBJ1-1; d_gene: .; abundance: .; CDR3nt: TGTGCCAGCAGCGTACACCAGGGGAGTGCGAACACTGAAGCTTTCTTT; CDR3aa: CASSVHQGSANTEAFF
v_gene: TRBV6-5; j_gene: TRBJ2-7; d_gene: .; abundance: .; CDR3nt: TGTGCCAGCAGTACCTGGGACTCCAATGGCCAGTACTTC; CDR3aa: CASSTWDSNGQYF
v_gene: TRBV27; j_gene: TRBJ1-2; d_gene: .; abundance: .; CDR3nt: TGTGCCAGCAGTTCGGGGACCGGACCCTATGGCTACACCTTC; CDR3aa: CASSSGTGPYGYTF
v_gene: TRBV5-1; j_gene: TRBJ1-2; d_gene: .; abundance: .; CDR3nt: TGCGCCAGCAGCCCGACCCCGACGGCAGCTTACGATGGCTACACCTTC; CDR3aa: CASSPTPTAAYDGYTF
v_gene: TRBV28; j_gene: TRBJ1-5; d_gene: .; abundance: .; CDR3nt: TGTGCCAGCAGTAACGGACAGCAGAATCAGCCCCAGCATTTT; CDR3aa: CASSNGQQNQPQHF
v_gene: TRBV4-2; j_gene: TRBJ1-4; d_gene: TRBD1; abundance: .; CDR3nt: TGTGCCAGCAGCCTTGGAGGGGGCGAACGGGGTAATGAAAAACTGTTTTTT; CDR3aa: CASSLGGGERGNEKLFF
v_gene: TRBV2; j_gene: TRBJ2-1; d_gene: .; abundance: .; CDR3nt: TGTGCCAGCCTTGGGGGGAACGACAATGAGCAGTTCTTC; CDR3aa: CASLGGNDNEQFF
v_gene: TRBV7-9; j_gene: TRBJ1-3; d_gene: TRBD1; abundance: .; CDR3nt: TGTGCCAGCAGCACCTGGACAGGGCTTTCTGGAAACACCATATATTTT; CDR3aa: CASSTWTGLSGNTIYF
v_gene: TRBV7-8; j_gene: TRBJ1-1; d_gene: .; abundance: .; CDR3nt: TGTGCCAGCAGCCCTAACATGAACACTGAAGCTTTCTTT; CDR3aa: CASSPNMNTEAFF
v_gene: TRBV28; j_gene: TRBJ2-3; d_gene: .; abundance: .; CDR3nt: TGTGCCAGCAGTTTACCCATTTGGGACAGCACAGATACGCAGTATTTT; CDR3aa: CASSLPIWDSTDTQYF
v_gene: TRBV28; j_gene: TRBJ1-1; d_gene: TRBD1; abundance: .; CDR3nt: TGTGCCAGCAGTTCAACAGGGGAAGGCACTGAAGCTTTCTTT; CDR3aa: CASSSTGEGTEAFF
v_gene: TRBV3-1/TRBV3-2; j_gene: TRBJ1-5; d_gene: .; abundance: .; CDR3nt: TGTGCCAGCAGCCCCTGGGGGCACAATCAGCCCCAGCATTTT; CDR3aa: CASSPWGHNQPQHF